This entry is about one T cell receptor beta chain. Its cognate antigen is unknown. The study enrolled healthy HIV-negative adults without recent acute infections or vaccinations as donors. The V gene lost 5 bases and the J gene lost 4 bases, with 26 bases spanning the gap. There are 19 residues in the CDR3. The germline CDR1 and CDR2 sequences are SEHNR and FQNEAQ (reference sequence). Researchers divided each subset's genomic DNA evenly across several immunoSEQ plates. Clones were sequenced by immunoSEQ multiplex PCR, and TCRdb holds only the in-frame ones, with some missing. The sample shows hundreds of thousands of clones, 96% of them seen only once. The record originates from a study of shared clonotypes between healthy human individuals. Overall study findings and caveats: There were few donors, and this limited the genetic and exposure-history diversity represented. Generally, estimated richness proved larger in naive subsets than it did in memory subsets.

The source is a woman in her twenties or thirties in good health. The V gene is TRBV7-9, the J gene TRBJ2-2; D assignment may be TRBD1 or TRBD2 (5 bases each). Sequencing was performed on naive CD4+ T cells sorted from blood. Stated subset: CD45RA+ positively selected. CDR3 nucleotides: TGTGCCAGCAGCGAAAATTGGGACCGGACGGAGACTTTCACCGGGGAGCTGTTTTTT. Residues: CASSENWDRTETFTGELFF.